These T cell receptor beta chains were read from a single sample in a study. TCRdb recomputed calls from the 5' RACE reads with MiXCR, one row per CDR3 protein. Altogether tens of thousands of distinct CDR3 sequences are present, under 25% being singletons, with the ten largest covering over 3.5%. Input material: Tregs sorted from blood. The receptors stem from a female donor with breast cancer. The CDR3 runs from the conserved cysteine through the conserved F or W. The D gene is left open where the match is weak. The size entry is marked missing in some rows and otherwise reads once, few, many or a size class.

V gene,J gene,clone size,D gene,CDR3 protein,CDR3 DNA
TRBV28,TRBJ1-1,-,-,CASSFFEFGAPGTHTEAFF,TGTGCCAGCAGCTTTTTCGAGTTTGGGGCGCCCGGGACCCACACTGAAGCTTTCTTT
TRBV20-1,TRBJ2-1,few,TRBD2,CSALTGALAGGLRF,TGCAGTGCCTTGACAGGGGCCTTAGCGGGAGGCCTTAGGTTC
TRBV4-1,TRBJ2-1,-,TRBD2,CASSQDWTSGSSYNEQLF,TGCGCCAGCAGCCAAGATTGGACTAGCGGGAGCTCATACAATGAGCAGCTCTTC
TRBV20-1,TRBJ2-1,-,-,CSARGDLERRTYNEQFF,TGCAGTGCTAGAGGGGACCTGGAGCGGAGAACCTACAATGAGCAGTTCTTC
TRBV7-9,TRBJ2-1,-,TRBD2,CASSLTGTSFEQFF,TGTGCCAGCAGTCTAACCGGGACTAGTTTTGAGCAGTTCTTC
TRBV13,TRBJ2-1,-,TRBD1,CASKTGGREQFF,TGTGCCAGCAAAACAGGGGGTAGGGAGCAGTTCTTC
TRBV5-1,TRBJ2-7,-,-,CASSLGESYEQYF,TGCGCCAGCAGCTTGGGGGAATCCTACGAGCAGTACTTC
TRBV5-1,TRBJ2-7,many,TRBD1,CASSNRGYEQYF,TGCGCCAGCAGCAACAGGGGGTACGAGCAGTACTTC
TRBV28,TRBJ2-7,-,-,CASTQVSYEQYF,TGTGCCAGCACCCAGGTTTCCTACGAGCAGTACTTC
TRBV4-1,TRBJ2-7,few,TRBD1,CASSQAWTGIYEQYF,TGCGCCAGCAGCCAAGCCTGGACAGGGATCTACGAGCAGTACTTC